This TCR beta chain was documented in a study of CD8 T cells in Susac syndrome. Trimming took 3 bases from V and 10 from J; bases not matched to a gene: 17. Germline V gene lookup returns CDR1 SGDLS and CDR2 YYNGEE. CDR3 length: 16 residues. Random hexamers were used to reverse transcribe an amount of roughly 0.5 to 1 ug RNA. The immunoSEQ assay covered 54 Vbeta and 13 Jbeta segments for CDR3. TCRdb called the immunoSEQ multiplex PCR reads again in MiXCR, with one record for every CDR3 protein. The sample shows 250,000 to 300,000 distinct CDR3 sequences, roughly 85% of them seen only once. CD8+ and CD4+ T cells circulating in blood were sequenced for TCR beta. Treatment-naive patients with stable or active relapsing-remitting disease were the multiple sclerosis controls. CD8+ and CD4+ T cells were negatively isolated; TEMRA cells were FACS-enriched.

This receptor was identified in a human donor with multiple sclerosis. The V call is TRBV9, the J call TRBJ1-2; 8 bases map to TRBD1. Sequenced sample: CD8+ T cells from PBMCs. DNA for the CDR3: TGTGCCAGCAGCGCAGACCCGGGACAGGCCCAGAACGTCTACACCTTC. Encoded protein: CASSADPGQAQNVYTF. The full variable domain, with the rest looked up from reference TRBV9 and TRBJ1-2, is DSGVTQTPKHLITATGQRVTLRCSPRSGDLSVYWYQQSLDQGLQFLIQYYNGEERAKGNILERFSAQQFPDLHSELNLSSLELGDSALYFCASSADPGQAQNVYTFGSGTRLTVV.